Sequencing of this T cell receptor (beta chain) was carried out in a study of human T cells and chemical hapten exposure. Study-wide context: Minor pooled library volume differences mainly drove per-sample TCR yield variation.

Time point defined: pre-sensitization, week 0. The treatment was: therapeutic diphenylcyclopropenone sensitization with weekly scalp DPC. In its sample, this clonotype was seen a few times. CDR3 length: 14 residues. Germline V lookup: CDR1 LNHNV, CDR2 YYDKDF (reference sequence). V lost 3 bases and J lost 8, with 13 bases in between. From the RACE reads, TCRdb called clonotypes with MiXCR, one entry per CDR3 protein. The sample records about 60,000 distinct CDR3 sequences, approximately 11% being singletons. Material: whole blood, obtained in connection with sensitization to the hapten diphenylcyclopropenone (DPC). This sequence joins TRBV15 and TRBJ1-4; D is uncertain. This TCR came from a woman between 40 and 55 years old with alopecia areata. Some clones in this sample may be carry-over from other donors' samples. The DNA for the CDR3 is TGTGCCACCAGCAGGTCGACTGAGGACGAAAAACTGTTTTTT. Protein: CATSRSTEDEKLFF.